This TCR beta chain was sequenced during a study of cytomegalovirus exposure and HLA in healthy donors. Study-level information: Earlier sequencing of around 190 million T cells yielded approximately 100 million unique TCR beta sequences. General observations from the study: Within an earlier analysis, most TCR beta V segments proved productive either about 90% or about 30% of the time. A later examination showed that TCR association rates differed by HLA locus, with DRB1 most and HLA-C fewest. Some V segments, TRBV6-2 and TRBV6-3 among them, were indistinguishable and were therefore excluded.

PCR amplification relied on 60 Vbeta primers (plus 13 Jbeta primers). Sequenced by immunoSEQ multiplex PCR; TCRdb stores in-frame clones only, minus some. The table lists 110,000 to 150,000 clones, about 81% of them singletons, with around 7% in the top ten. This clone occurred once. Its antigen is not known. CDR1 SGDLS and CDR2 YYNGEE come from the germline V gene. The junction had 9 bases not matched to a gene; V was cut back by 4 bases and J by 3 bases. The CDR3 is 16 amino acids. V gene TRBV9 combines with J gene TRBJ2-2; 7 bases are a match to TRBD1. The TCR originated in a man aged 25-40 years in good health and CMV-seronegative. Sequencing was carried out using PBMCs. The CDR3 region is CASSTRQGVDTGELFF. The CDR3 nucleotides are TGTGCCAGCAGCACGAGACAGGGAGTGGACACCGGGGAGCTGTTTTTT.